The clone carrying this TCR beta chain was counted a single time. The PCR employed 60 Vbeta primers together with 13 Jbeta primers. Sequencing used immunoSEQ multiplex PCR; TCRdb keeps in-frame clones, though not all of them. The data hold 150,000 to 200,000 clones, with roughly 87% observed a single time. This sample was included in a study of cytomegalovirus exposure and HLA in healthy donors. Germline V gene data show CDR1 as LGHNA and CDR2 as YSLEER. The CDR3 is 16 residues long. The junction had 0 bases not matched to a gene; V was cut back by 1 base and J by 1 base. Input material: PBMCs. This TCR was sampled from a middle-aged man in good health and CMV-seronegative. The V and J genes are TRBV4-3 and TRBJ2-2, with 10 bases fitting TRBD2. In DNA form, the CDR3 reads TGCGCCAGCAGCCAAGGACTAGCGGGGAACACCGGGGAGCTGTTTTTT. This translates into CASSQGLAGNTGELFF.